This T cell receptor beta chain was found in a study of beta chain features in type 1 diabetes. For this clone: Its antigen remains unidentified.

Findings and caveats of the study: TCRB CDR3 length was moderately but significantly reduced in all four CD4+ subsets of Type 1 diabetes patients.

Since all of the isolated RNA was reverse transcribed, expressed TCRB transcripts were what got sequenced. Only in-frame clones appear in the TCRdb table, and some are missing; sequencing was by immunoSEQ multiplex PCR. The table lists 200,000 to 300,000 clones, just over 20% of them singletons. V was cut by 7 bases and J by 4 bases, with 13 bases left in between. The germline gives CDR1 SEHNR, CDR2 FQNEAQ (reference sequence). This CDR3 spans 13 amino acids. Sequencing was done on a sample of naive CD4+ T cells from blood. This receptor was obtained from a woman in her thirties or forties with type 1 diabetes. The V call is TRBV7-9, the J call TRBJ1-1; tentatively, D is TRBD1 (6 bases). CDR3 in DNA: TGTGCCAGCATCTGGACAGCCGGCACTGAAGCTTTCTTT. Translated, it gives CASIWTAGTEAFF.